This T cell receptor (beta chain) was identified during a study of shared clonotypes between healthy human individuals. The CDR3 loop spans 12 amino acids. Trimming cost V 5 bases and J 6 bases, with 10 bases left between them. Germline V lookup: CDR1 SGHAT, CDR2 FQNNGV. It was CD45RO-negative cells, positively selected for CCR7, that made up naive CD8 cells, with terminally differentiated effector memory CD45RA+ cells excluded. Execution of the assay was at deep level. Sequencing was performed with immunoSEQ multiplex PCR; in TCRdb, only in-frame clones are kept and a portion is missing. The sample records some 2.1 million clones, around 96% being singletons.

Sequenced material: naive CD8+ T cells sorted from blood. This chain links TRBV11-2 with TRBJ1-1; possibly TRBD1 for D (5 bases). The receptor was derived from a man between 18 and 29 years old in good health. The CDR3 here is CASSRRVPEAFF. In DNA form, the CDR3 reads TGTGCCAGCAGCCGCAGGGTCCCTGAAGCTTTCTTT. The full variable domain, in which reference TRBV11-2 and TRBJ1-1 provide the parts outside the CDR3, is EAGVAQSPRYKIIEKRQSVAFWCNPISGHATLYWYQQILGQGPKLLIQFQNNGVVDDSQLPKDRFSAERLKGVDSTLKIQPAKLEDSAVYLCASSRRVPEAFFGQGTRLTVV.